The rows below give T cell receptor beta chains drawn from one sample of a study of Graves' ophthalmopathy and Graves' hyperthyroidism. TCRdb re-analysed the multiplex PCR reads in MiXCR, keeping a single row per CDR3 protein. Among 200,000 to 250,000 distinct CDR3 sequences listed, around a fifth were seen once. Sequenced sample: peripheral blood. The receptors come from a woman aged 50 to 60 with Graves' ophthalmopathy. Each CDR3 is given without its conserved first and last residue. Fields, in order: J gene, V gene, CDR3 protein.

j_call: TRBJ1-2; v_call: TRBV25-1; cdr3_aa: ASRRALEGYT
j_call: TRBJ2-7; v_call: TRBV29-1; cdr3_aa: SVDRGQGTYEQY
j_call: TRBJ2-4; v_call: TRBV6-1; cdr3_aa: ASRDRIAKNIQY
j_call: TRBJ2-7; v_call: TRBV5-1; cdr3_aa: ASSLERGRAEQY
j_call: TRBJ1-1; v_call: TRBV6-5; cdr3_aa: ASSYSISRKAF
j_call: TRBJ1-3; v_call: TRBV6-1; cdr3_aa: ASSEPRDRLNTIY
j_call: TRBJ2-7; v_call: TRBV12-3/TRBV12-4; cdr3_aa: ASREGLEGYEQY
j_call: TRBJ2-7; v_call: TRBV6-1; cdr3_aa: ASTGRQGTYEQY
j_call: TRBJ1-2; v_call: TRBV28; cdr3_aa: ASSTGPRYGYT
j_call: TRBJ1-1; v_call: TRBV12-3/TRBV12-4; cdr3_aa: ASTIDWIKAF
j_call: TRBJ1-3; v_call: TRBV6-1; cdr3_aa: ASWSGFSYGTIY
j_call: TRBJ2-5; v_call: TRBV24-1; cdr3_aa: ATSDGGGRGETQY
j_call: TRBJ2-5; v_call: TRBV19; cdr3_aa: ASKGKRILGETQY
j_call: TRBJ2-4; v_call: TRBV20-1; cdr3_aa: SAREGDSQY
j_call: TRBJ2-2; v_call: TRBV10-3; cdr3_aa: AITRTGGNTGELF
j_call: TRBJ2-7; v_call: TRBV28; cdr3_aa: ASSFSGGRVEQY
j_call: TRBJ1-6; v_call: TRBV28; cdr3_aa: ASSWTGDNSPLH
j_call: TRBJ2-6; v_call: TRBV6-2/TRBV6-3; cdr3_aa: ASTRDYSGANVLT
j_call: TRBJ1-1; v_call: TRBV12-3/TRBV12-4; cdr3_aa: ASSFTGPLKAF
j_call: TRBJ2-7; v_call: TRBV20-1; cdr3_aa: SARGVTRQRYEQY
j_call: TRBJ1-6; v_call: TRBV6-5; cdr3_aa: ASSSQGPLNNSPLH
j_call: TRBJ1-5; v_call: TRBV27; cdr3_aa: ASRPGLSNQPQH
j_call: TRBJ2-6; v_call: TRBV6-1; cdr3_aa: AIVNSGANVLT
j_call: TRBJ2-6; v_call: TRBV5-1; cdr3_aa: ASSSSGGSSGANVLT
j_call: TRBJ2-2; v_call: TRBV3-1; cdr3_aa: ASSQDSVRGGELF
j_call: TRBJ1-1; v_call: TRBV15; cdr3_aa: ATSRGTTNTEAF
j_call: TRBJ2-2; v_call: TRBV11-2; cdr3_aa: ASSLRYGTGHTGELF
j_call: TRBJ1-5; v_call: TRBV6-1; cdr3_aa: ASTKGTRSSWGPQH
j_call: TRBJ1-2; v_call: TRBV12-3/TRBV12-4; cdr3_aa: ASSLAGQAYGYT
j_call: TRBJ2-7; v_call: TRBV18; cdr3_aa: ASSPTSGTGEQY
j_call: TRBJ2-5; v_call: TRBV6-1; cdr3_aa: ASSRAVGTQY
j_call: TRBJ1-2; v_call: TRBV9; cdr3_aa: ASAPGARSNYGYT
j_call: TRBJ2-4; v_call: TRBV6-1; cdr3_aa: ASSELAGANIQY
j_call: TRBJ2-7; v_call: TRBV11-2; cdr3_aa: ASSYRAASPEQY
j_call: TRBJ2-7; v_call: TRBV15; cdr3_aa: ATSTGQGANEQY
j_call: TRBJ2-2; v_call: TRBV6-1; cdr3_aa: ASGPRAASNTGELF
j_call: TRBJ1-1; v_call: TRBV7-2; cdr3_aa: ASSLSGTRNTEAF
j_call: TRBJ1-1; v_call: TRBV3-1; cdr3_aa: ASSFLGRLNTEAF
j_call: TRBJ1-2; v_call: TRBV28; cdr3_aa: ASRPAGDYGYT
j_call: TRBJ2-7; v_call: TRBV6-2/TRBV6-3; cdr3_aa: ASSYYSYEQY
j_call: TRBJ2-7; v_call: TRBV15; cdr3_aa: ATSRDLKSEIQWN
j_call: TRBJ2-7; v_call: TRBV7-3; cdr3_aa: ASSLMPETYEQY
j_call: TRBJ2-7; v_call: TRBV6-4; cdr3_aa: ASRLDVYEQY
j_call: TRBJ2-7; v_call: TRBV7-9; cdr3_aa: ASSVGASHFYEQY
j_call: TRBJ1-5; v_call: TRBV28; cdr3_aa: ASSPGAPRGQPQH
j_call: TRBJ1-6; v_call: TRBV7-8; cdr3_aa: ASSSPRTVLPLH
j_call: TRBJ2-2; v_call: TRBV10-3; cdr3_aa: ATRGRETGELF
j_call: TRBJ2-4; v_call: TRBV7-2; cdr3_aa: ASSPRAGGKNIQY